Sequencing of this T cell receptor (beta chain) was carried out in a study of identical twins. cDNA carried unique molecular identifiers, and a universal primer site was added by template switching. TCRdb passed the 5' RACE reads through MiXCR, listing each CDR3 protein once. The sample yields around 370,000 distinct CDR3 sequences, approximately 10% seen once. Study outcomes and limitations: Rather than following the same donors, the conclusions depended on cross-sectional statistical analysis. Among monozygotic twins, out-of-frame TCR alpha sharing exceeded what models predicted.

V gave up 5 bases and J gave up 6 bases, with 8 bases separating them. Per germline, CDR1 SGHRS and CDR2 YFSETQ. This CDR3 has 12 amino acids. This clonotype appeared a few times. The antigen is undetermined. Sequencing was carried out using naive T cells sorted from blood. J is TRBJ2-2 and V is TRBV5-1; maybe TRBD2 (6 bases). This receptor was obtained from a woman aged 45-65 years in good health. CDR3 amino acids: CASRASAGELFF. The CDR3 DNA reads as TGCGCCAGCAGGGCTAGCGCCGGGGAGCTGTTTTTT.